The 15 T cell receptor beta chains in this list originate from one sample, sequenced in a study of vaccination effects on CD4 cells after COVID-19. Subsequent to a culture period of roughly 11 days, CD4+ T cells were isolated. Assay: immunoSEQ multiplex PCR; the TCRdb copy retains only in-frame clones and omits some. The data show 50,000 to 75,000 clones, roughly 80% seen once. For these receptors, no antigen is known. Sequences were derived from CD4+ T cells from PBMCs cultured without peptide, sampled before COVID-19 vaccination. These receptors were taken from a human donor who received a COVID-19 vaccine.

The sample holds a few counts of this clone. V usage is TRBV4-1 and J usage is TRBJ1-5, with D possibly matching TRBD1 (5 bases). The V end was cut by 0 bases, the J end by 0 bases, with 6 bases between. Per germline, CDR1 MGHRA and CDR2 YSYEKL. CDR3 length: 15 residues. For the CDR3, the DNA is TGCGCCAGCAGCCAAGATGGGGGTAGCAATCAGCCCCAGCATTTT. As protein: CASSQDGGSNQPQHF.

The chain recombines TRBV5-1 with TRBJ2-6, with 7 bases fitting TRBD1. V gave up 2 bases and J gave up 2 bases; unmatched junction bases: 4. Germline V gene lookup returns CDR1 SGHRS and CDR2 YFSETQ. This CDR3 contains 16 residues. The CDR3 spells CASSLQGMAGANVLTF. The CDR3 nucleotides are TGCGCCAGCAGCTTACAGGGGATGGCTGGGGCCAACGTCCTGACTTTC.

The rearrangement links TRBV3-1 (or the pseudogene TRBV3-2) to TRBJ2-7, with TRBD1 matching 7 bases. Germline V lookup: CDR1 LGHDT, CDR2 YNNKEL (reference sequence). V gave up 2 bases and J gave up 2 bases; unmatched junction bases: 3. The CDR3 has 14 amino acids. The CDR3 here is CASSQWDSPYEQYV. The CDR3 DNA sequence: TGTGCCAGCAGCCAATGGGACAGTCCCTACGAGCAGTACGTC.

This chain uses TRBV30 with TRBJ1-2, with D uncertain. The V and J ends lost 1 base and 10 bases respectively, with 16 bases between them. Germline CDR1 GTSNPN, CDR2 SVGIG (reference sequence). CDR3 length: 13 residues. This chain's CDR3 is CAWSEFGRGSYTF. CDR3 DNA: TGTGCCTGGAGTGAATTCGGCCGGGGTTCCTACACCTTC. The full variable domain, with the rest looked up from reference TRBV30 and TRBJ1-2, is SQTIHQWPATLVQPVGSPLSLECTVEGTSNPNLYWYRQAAGRGLQLLFYSVGIGQISSEVPQNLSASRPQDRQFILSSKKLLLSDSGFYLCAWSEFGRGSYTFGSGTRLTVV.

This CDR3 is CASSLTAGRHYEQYV. CDR3 bases: TGTGCCAGCAGCTTGACGGCAGGGAGGCACTACGAGCAGTACGTC. V usage is TRBV5-8 and J usage is TRBJ2-7; possible D gene TRBD2, 6 bases. This CDR3 contains 15 residues. The V end was cut by 1 base, the J end by 3 bases, with 14 bases between. Germline V gene data show CDR1 as SGHTS and CDR2 as YDEGEE.

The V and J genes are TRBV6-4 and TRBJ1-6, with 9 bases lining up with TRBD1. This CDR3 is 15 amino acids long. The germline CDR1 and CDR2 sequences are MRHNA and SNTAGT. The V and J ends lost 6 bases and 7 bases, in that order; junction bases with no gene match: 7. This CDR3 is CASRGGQGWNSPLHF. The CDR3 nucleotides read TGTGCCAGCAGGGGCGGACAGGGGTGGAATTCACCCCTCCACTTT.

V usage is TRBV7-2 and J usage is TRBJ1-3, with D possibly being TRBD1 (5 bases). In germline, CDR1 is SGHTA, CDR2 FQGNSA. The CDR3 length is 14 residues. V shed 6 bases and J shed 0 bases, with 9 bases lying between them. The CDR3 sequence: CASSLTDSGNTIYF. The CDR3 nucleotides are TGTGCCAGCAGTTTGACAGACTCTGGAAACACCATATATTTT.

Here the CDR3 reads CASSLEAGEHPSYEQYV. In DNA form, the CDR3 reads TGTGCCAGCAGCTTGGAGGCGGGGGAGCATCCATCTTACGAGCAGTACGTC. V and J are TRBV5-6 and TRBJ2-7, with 7 bases fitting TRBD2. The V gene end was trimmed by 0 bases and the J gene end by 4 bases; junction bases not matched to a gene: 13. The CDR3 consists of 17 residues. Germline V lookup: CDR1 SGHDT, CDR2 YYEEEE.

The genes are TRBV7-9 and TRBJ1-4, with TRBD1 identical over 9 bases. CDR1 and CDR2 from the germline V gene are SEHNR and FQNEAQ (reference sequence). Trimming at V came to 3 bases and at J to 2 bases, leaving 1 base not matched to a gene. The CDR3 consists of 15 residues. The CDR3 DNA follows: TGTGCCAGCAGCTTGACAGGGGGTACTAATGAAAAACTGTTTTTT. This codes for CASSLTGGTNEKLFF.

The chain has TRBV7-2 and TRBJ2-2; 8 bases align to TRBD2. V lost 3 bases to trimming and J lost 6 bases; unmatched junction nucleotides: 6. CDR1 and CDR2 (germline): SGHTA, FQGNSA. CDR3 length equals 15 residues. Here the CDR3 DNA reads TGTGCCAGCAGCTTTTACGGGGGGGCCTCCGGGGAGCTGTTTTTT. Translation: CASSFYGGASGELFF.

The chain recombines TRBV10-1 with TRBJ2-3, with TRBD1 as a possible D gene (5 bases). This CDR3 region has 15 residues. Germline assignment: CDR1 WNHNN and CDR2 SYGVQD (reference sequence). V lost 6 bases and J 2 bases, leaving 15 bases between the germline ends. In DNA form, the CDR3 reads TGCGCCAGCAGGTCAGGGTCAGCTCACACAGATACGCAGTATTTT. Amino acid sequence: CASRSGSAHTDTQYF.

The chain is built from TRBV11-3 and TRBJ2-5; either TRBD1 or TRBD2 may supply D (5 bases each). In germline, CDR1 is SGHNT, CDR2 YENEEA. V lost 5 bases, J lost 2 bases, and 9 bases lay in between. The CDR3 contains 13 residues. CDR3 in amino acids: CASSPGPQETQYF. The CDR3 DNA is TGTGCCAGCAGCCCGGGACCGCAAGAGACCCAGTACTTC.

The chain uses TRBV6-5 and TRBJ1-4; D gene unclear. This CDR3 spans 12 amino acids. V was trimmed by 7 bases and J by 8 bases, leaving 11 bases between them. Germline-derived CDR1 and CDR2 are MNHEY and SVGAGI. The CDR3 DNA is TGTGCCAGCAAAATGGGAAGCGAAAAACTGTTTTTT. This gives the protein CASKMGSEKLFF.

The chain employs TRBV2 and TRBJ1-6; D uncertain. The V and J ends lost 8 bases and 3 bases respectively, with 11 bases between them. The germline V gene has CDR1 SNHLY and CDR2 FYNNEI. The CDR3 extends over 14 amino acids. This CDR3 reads CASLTWGYNSPLHF. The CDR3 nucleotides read TGTGCCAGCTTGACCTGGGGCTATAATTCACCCCTCCACTTT.

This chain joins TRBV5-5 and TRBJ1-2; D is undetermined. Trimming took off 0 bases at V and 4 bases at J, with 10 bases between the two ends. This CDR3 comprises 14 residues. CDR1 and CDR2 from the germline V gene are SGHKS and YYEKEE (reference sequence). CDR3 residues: CASSLGAAIYGYTF. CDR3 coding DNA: TGTGCCAGCAGCTTGGGGGCGGCTATCTATGGCTACACCTTC.